The rows below give T cell receptor beta chains drawn from one sample of a study of T cells in Graves' hyperthyroidism and ophthalmopathy. TCRdb processed the multiplex PCR reads anew with MiXCR; each CDR3 protein has one entry. The sample shows some 370,000 distinct CDR3 sequences, about 18% of them seen only once. Sequencing was carried out using blood. These receptors all stem from a woman in her thirties with Graves' hyperthyroidism that later progressed to Graves' ophthalmopathy. Both conserved end residues are part of each CDR3. A D gene is named only where the DNA matches it firmly. Size values are once, few and many counts, or a class for expanded clones, and some rows have none.

size: once
V: TRBV7-8
D: .
J: TRBJ2-1
DNA: TGTGCCAGCAGCAAGGCTATTTACAGGGTTAATCAGAATGAGCAGTTCTTC
CDR3: CASSKAIYRVNQNEQFF

size: .
V: TRBV29-1
D: .
J: TRBJ1-1
DNA: TGCAGCGTTGTTCATATGCCTGAAGCTTTCTTT
CDR3: CSVVHMPEAFF

size: few
V: TRBV4-1
D: TRBD1
J: TRBJ2-1
DNA: TGCGCCAGCAGCCAATATGGGGCCAGGGGGCTGTTAGAGGTTAAGGGCTACAATGAGCAGTTCTTC
CDR3: CASSQYGARGLLEVKGYNEQFF

size: .
V: TRBV6-1
D: TRBD1
J: TRBJ1-2
DNA: TGTGCCAGCAAAGGGGCACCGGGACAGGGCGAAATATACTACGGCTACACCTTC
CDR3: CASKGAPGQGEIYYGYTF

size: many
V: TRBV11-1
D: .
J: TRBJ2-1
DNA: TGTGCCAGCAGCTTGGACCGCCTCAGAGGGGAGCCCTACAATGAGCAGTTCTTC
CDR3: CASSLDRLRGEPYNEQFF

size: .
V: TRBV7-9
D: .
J: TRBJ1-1
DNA: TGTGCCAGCAGCTCAGGAGACAGTGAAGCTTTCTTT
CDR3: CASSSGDSEAFF

size: .
V: TRBV29-1
D: .
J: TRBJ1-1
DNA: TGCAGCGTTGCCCCTGGGGGTTCTTCAAACACTGAAGCTTTCTTT
CDR3: CSVAPGGSSNTEAFF

size: many
V: TRBV6-1
D: TRBD2
J: TRBJ2-5
DNA: TGTGCCAGCAGTTCCTCCGGCCCCGGGGGGGCTACGGTACAAGAGACCCAGTACTTC
CDR3: CASSSSGPGGATVQETQYF

size: many
V: TRBV12-3/TRBV12-4
D: .
J: TRBJ2-1
DNA: TGTGCCAGCAGTTCCCGTCTTAACTCCTACAATGAGCAGTTCTTC
CDR3: CASSSRLNSYNEQFF

size: many
V: TRBV3-1
D: .
J: TRBJ2-2
DNA: TGTGCCAGCAGCCAAGAACTAGTTCCCGGGGAGCTGTTTTTT
CDR3: CASSQELVPGELFF

size: many
V: TRBV20-1
D: TRBD1
J: TRBJ2-1
DNA: TGCAGTGCTAGCACTTCAAACAGGGGGTGGGACTACAATGAGCAGTTCTTC
CDR3: CSASTSNRGWDYNEQFF

size: .
V: TRBV20-1
D: .
J: TRBJ1-1
DNA: TGCAGTGCTAGTAGGGGGGGAGGAGGTACTGAAGCTTTCTTT
CDR3: CSASRGGGGTEAFF

size: .
V: TRBV11-2
D: TRBD1
J: TRBJ2-4
DNA: TGCGCCAGCAGCTTGGGGACAGGGACCGGCATTCAGTACTTC
CDR3: CASSLGTGTGIQYF

size: .
V: TRBV19
D: TRBD1
J: TRBJ1-4
DNA: TGTGCCAGACAAGGACAGGGGGCAACTAATGAAAAACTGTTTTTT
CDR3: CARQGQGATNEKLFF

size: many
V: TRBV28
D: TRBD1
J: TRBJ1-5
DNA: TGTGCCAGCAGTTCGACAGGGGGCACTCAGCCCCAGCATTTT
CDR3: CASSSTGGTQPQHF

size: .
V: TRBV19
D: TRBD2
J: TRBJ2-1
DNA: TGTGCCAGTAGTGAATCTGGCGGGAGAGCTAACAATGAGCAGTTCTTC
CDR3: CASSESGGRANNEQFF

size: .
V: TRBV7-9
D: .
J: TRBJ1-5
DNA: TGTGCCAGCAGCTTAGGTTGGGGGGACGGAGTCAATCAGCCCCAGCATTTT
CDR3: CASSLGWGDGVNQPQHF

size: many
V: TRBV11-2
D: .
J: TRBJ2-1
DNA: TGTGCCAGCAGCTTAGTTAGCGGTGACAATGAGCAGTTCTTC
CDR3: CASSLVSGDNEQFF

size: .
V: TRBV24-1
D: TRBD2
J: TRBJ2-3
DNA: TGTGCCACGCGGACTAGCGGGGGGGACACAGATACGCAGTATTTT
CDR3: CATRTSGGDTDTQYF

size: many
V: TRBV27
D: .
J: TRBJ2-3
DNA: TGTGCCAGCAGTTTACCGGGACTTACCACAGATACGCAGTATTTT
CDR3: CASSLPGLTTDTQYF

size: many
V: TRBV7-9
D: .
J: TRBJ1-1
DNA: TGTGCCAGCAACTTTTCAGGGAACACTGAAGCTTTCTTT
CDR3: CASNFSGNTEAFF

size: many
V: TRBV11-2
D: .
J: TRBJ2-3
DNA: TGTGCCAGCAGCCCACGGGGCGATGGGGGAAACCCTAGCACAGATACGCAGTATTTT
CDR3: CASSPRGDGGNPSTDTQYF

size: many
V: TRBV7-2
D: .
J: TRBJ2-1
DNA: TGTGCCAGCAGCCCCTTCCCAGACCAGAAGGGTGAGCAGTTCTTC
CDR3: CASSPFPDQKGEQFF

size: .
V: TRBV6-1
D: .
J: TRBJ2-2
DNA: TGTGCCAGCAGAACTACTAGATACACCGGGGAGCTGTTTTTT
CDR3: CASRTTRYTGELFF

size: many
V: TRBV20-1
D: TRBD2
J: TRBJ2-7
DNA: TGCAGTGCATTGAAGACTAGCGGGAGCTTCTACGAGCAGTACTTC
CDR3: CSALKTSGSFYEQYF

size: .
V: TRBV28
D: .
J: TRBJ2-2
DNA: TGTACCAGCAGCTTAGGAGCGAATAGGGGCACCGGGGAGCTGTTTTTT
CDR3: CTSSLGANRGTGELFF

size: .
V: TRBV5-6
D: TRBD2
J: TRBJ2-5
DNA: TGTGCCAGCAGCTCGCTACTAGCGGGTGCTCGAGAGACCCAGTACTTC
CDR3: CASSSLLAGARETQYF

size: .
V: TRBV7-2
D: TRBD1
J: TRBJ1-5
DNA: TGTGCCAGCAGCCGGAGTTCGGGACAGGTTCTTTTTAGCAATCAGCCCCAGCATTTT
CDR3: CASSRSSGQVLFSNQPQHF

size: .
V: TRBV7-9
D: TRBD2
J: TRBJ2-7
DNA: TGTGCCAGCAGCCAGAGCCTACCCATACTAGCGGGAGGTTCCTACGAGCAGTACTTC
CDR3: CASSQSLPILAGGSYEQYF

size: many
V: TRBV20-1
D: TRBD2
J: TRBJ2-1
DNA: TGCAGTGCTAACCCGGGACTAGCGGGTGAGCAGTTCTTC
CDR3: CSANPGLAGEQFF

size: .
V: TRBV6-1
D: .
J: TRBJ2-2
DNA: TGTGCCAGCAGTGGCCGGGACGCCATCGGGGAGCTGTTTTTT
CDR3: CASSGRDAIGELFF

size: many
V: TRBV20-1
D: TRBD2
J: TRBJ2-3
DNA: TGCAGTGCTGCCTTCCAAATAGCGGGAGGGCCTGCAGATACGCAGTATTTT
CDR3: CSAAFQIAGGPADTQYF

size: few
V: TRBV4-1
D: .
J: TRBJ2-7
DNA: TGCGCCAGCAGCCAAGGGGACTCGGTTATCGAGCAGTACTTC
CDR3: CASSQGDSVIEQYF

size: many
V: TRBV28
D: TRBD1
J: TRBJ2-5
DNA: TGTGCCAGCAAGGGACAGGGGGCGCCTTTTCTAGGAGAGACCCAGTACTTC
CDR3: CASKGQGAPFLGETQYF

size: few
V: TRBV6-5
D: .
J: TRBJ1-4
DNA: TGTGCCAGCAGTTACTCCTGGTCCGGGGCAACTAATGAAAAACTGTTTTTT
CDR3: CASSYSWSGATNEKLFF

size: few
V: TRBV19
D: .
J: TRBJ1-2
DNA: TGTGCCAGTAGTATGTCGGGGAACTATGGCTACACCTTC
CDR3: CASSMSGNYGYTF